This TCR beta chain was captured by sequencing in a study of blood T cell repertoires in COVID-19. Study details: The samples span acute and convalescent COVID-19 from the United States, Italy and Spain. PBMCs, B-cell-depleted T cells, or T cells were the source of the cDNA or gDNA that made up the material.

How the authors handled the data: Using reference gene primer amplification, nucleated cell counts were estimated. Some clones are missing from TCRdb's copy, which holds only in-frame ones; the method was immunoSEQ multiplex PCR. The DNA was the basis for D and trimming; V, J and clone size are from that table. Here the sample spans about 170,000 clones, over 65% being singletons. The receptor was isolated from a woman older than 75 with acute or convalescent COVID-19. Sequenced: peripheral blood.

CDR3 residues: CASSPTRGLAGHLRTYEQYF. The CDR3 nucleotides are TGTGCCAGCAGCCCCACCCGGGGACTAGCGGGGCACCTTCGAACCTACGAGCAGTACTTC. The chain uses TRBV13 and TRBJ2-7; 13 bases line up with TRBD2. CDR1 and CDR2 (germline): PRHDT, FYEKMQ (reference sequence). J lost 2 bases, V lost 5 bases, and 18 bases had no gene match. The CDR3 is made up of 20 amino acids.